The 10 T cell receptor beta chains reported below all come from one sample, sequenced in a study of shared clonotypes between healthy human individuals. TCRdb's copy holds only in-frame clones and misses some; the assay was immunoSEQ multiplex PCR. The table includes more than 2,000,000 clones, 85% to 95% detected once. The material sequenced was naive CD4+ T cells from PBMCs. Subset noted: CD45RA+ positively selected. These receptors all stem from a man aged 18 to 30 in good health. Some clones in this sample may be carry-over from other donors' samples.

The chain links TRBV28 to TRBJ2-7, with 11 bases lining up with TRBD1. V was clipped by 4 bases and J by 5 bases; unmatched bases: 10. The CDR3 contains 16 residues. The germline V gene has CDR1 MDHEN and CDR2 SYDVKM. CDR3: CASSSPGTGGLHEQYF. CDR3 nucleotides: TGTGCCAGCAGTTCCCCCGGGACAGGGGGGCTTCACGAGCAGTACTTC.

The chain has TRBV30 and TRBJ1-2; tentative D call: TRBD1 (5 bases). Germline values: CDR1 GTSNPN, CDR2 SVGIG (reference sequence). With 3 bases removed from V and 4 bases from J, the gap between germline ends came to 9 bases. The CDR3 totals 12 residues. The CDR3 region is CAWRGLSYGYTF. The CDR3 DNA reads TGTGCCTGGAGGGGACTCTCCTATGGCTACACCTTC.

The rearrangement joins TRBV18 to TRBJ2-2; no firm D call. V was cut by 4 bases and J by 1 base, with 7 bases left in between. The germline CDR1 and CDR2 sequences are KGHSH and LQKENI. The CDR3 is made up of 14 amino acids. The DNA for the CDR3 is TGTGCCAGCTCACTGTACCTGAACACCGGGGAGCTGTTTTTT. Its protein product is CASSLYLNTGELFF.

The chain links TRBV28 to TRBJ2-1; D may be TRBD1 or TRBD2 (5 bases each). CDR1 and CDR2 (germline): MDHEN, SYDVKM. The CDR3 extends over 16 amino acids. Trimming took 3 bases from V and 5 from J, leaving 17 bases between them. The CDR3 DNA is TGTGCCAGCAGTTTTAGAGGGGCCAACACAAACAATGAGCAGTTCTTC. It is translated as CASSFRGANTNNEQFF.

The rearrangement links TRBV4-3 to TRBJ2-2; D is perhaps TRBD2 (5 bases). The length of the CDR3 is 18 residues. Germline values: CDR1 LGHNA, CDR2 YSLEER. V gave up 4 bases and J gave up 5 bases, with 23 bases separating them. The CDR3 DNA reads as TGCGCCAGCAGCCTTGACCCTTCCGCCGGGGTCTCTACCGGGGAGCTGTTTTTT. This codes for CASSLDPSAGVSTGELFF.

The chain carries TRBV4-1 and TRBJ2-1; D is possibly TRBD1 (6 bases). This CDR3 spans 16 amino acids. V lost 2 bases and J 15 bases, leaving 26 bases between the germline ends. Per the germline V gene, CDR1 is MGHRA and CDR2 is YSYEKL. CDR3 sequence reads: CASSQPRQEVGPILFF. As DNA, the CDR3 is TGCGCCAGCAGCCAACCTCGACAGGAAGTTGGCCCGATCCTGTTCTTC.

The gene calls are TRBV27 and TRBJ2-3; D is possibly TRBD2 (6 bases). The CDR3 is 16 residues long. V lost 3 bases and J lost 3, with 16 bases in between. Germline CDR1 reads MNHEY; CDR2 reads SMNVEV (reference sequence). The CDR3 spells CASSFGRGLTTDTQYF. The CDR3 nucleotides read TGTGCCAGCAGTTTCGGAAGGGGACTTACTACAGATACGCAGTATTTT.

This chain links TRBV5-1 with TRBJ1-5; 11 nucleotides agree with TRBD1. The ends lost 5 bases at V and 6 bases at J; junction bases unmatched: 4. The CDR3 loop spans 14 amino acids. Germline CDR1 SGHRS, CDR2 YFSETQ. DNA of the CDR3: TGCGCCAGCAGTGACGGGACAGGGGGTCAGCCCCAGCATTTT. Amino acid sequence: CASSDGTGGQPQHF. Supplemented by reference TRBV5-1 and TRBJ1-5, the full variable domain reads KAGVTQTPRYLIKTRGQQVTLSCSPISGHRSVSWYQQTPGQGLQFLFEYFSETQRNKGNFPGRFSGRQFSNSRSEMNVSTLELGDSALYLCASSDGTGGQPQHFGDGTRLSIL.

The genes are TRBV15 and TRBJ1-2; tentatively, D is TRBD1 (5 bases). Deletions cut 1 base from V and 0 bases from J, with 12 bases between. The CDR3 extends over 16 amino acids. The germline gives CDR1 LNHNV, CDR2 YYDKDF (reference sequence). CDR3 sequence reads: CATSRGPGPTNYGYTF. The CDR3 DNA reads as TGTGCCACCAGCAGAGGCCCGGGACCGACTAACTATGGCTACACCTTC.

There are a few counts of this clone. The chain uses TRBV5-8 and TRBJ1-2, with a weak D call TRBD1 (5 bases). Germline V gives CDR1 SGHTS, CDR2 YDEGEE. The CDR3 contains 14 residues. V was trimmed by 0 bases and J by 4 bases, leaving 10 bases between them. CDR3 in DNA: TGTGCCAGCAGCTTGGGACAGCCGATCTATGGCTACACCTTC. Amino acid sequence: CASSLGQPIYGYTF.